This note documents a single T cell receptor beta chain sequence. Its cognate antigen is unknown. TCRdb re-analysed the RT-PCR reads in MiXCR, keeping a single row per CDR3 protein. The table records roughly 540,000 distinct CDR3 sequences, roughly 23% of them present only once. The germline V and J ends were trimmed by 0 bases and 6 bases, with 14 bases remaining between them. Germline CDR1 is KGHSH and CDR2 is LQKENI. This CDR3 has 15 amino acids. These data come from a study of response to subunit inactivated influenza vaccine. Study results and limitations: Authors suggested seasonal influenza vaccinations each recruit few new T cells.

These same data were also listed under a study on T cells expressing NK-cell markers. That report notes: TCR beta libraries carry UMIs added by 5'RACE template switching. The TCR beta repertoires originated in sorted CD3+CD56+NKG2C+, CD3+CD56+NKG2C- and CD3+CD56-NKG2C+ T cells. Dominant NKG2C+ clonotypes made up roughly 1.0-7.0% of CD8+ T cells in several donors. Researchers report these clonotypes also headed the CD3+CD56-NKG2C+ fraction in a handful of donors.

The sample here was CD4+ T cells sorted from PBMCs, taken approximately 12 days after vaccination. The chain joins TRBV18 to TRBJ1-1; D gene ambiguous. The TCR was taken from a middle-aged man who received an inactivated influenza vaccine. The CDR3 nucleotides read TGTGCCAGCTCACCACCGGGCAGGTTGGGATCTGAAGCTTTCTTT. Translation: CASSPPGRLGSEAFF.